This TCR beta chain comes out of a study of blood T cell repertoires in COVID-19. In the study overall: Samples taken during acute and convalescent COVID-19 were collected in the United States, Italy and Spain. The cDNA or gDNA used as material had been derived from T cells, B-cell-depleted T cells, or PBMCs.

The V gene's germline CDR1 is MDHEN and CDR2 SYDVKM. The CDR3 covers 16 residues. V was clipped by 5 bases and J by 5 bases; unmatched bases: 12. As processed by the authors: The authors estimated nucleated cell counts from reference gene primer amplification. TCRdb's copy holds only in-frame clones and misses some; the assay was immunoSEQ multiplex PCR. That table is the source of V, J and clone size, and D and trimming were worked out from the DNA. The sample consists of about 170,000 clones, 86% of them appearing once. The TCR comes from an elderly woman in a cohort sampled during active or convalescent COVID-19. Sample: peripheral blood. The V call is TRBV28, the J call TRBJ1-5; 7 bases line up with TRBD1. The CDR3 region has the DNA TGTGCCAGCAGTGTACCGGGACAGTTATCCGATCAGCCCCAGCATTTT. Translated, it gives CASSVPGQLSDQPQHF. The full variable domain, completed using reference TRBV28 and TRBJ1-5, is DVKVTQSSRYLVKRTGEKVFLECVQDMDHENMFWYRQDPGLGLRLIYFSYDVKMKEKGDIPEGYSVSREKKERFSLILESASTNQTSMYLCASSVPGQLSDQPQHFGDGTRLSIL.